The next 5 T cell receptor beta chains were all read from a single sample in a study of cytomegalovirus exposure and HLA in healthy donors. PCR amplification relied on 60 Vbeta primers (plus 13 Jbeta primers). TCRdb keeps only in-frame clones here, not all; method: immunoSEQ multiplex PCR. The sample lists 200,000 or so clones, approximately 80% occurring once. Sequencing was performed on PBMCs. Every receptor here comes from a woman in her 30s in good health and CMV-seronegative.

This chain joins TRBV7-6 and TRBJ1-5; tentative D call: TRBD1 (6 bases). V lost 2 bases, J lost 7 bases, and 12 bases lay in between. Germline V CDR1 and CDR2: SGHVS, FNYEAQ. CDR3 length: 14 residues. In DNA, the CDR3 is TGTGCCAGCAGCTTACAGGGGAATCGGCAGCCCCAGCATTTT. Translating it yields CASSLQGNRQPQHF. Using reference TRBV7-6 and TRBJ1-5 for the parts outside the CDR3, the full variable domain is GAGVSQSPRYKVTKRGQDVALRCDPISGHVSLYWYRQALGQGPEFLTYFNYEAQQDKSGLPNDRFSAERPEGSISTLTIQRTEQRDSAMYRCASSLQGNRQPQHFGDGTRLSIL.

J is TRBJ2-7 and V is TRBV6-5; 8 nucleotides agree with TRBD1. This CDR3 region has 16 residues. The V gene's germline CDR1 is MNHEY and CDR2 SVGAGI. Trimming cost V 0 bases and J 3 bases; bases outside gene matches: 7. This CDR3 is CASSYSTGQVNYEQYF. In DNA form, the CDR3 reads TGTGCCAGCAGTTACTCGACGGGACAGGTGAACTACGAGCAGTACTTC.

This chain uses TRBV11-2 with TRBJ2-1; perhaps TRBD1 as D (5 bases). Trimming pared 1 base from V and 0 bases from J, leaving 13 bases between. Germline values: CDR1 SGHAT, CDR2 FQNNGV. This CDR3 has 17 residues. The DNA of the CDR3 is TGTGCCAGCAGCTTAGCGCCGACAGTTAGCTCCTACAATGAGCAGTTCTTC. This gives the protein CASSLAPTVSSYNEQFF.

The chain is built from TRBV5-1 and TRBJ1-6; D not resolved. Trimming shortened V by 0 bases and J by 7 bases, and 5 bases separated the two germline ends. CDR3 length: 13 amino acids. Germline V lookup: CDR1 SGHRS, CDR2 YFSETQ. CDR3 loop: CASSLDGNSPLHF. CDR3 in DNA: TGCGCCAGCAGCTTGGACGGGAATTCACCCCTCCACTTT.

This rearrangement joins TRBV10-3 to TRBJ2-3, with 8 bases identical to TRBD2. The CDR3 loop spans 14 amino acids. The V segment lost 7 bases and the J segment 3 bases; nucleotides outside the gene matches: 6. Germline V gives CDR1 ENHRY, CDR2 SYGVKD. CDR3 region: CAIKAGEGTDTQYF. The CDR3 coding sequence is TGTGCCATCAAAGCGGGAGAGGGGACAGATACGCAGTATTTT.